This TCR beta chain derives from a study of blood T cell repertoires in COVID-19. This CDR3 is 16 amino acids long. Germline V lookup: CDR1 SGDLS, CDR2 YYNGEE. V was pared by 3 bases and J by 2 bases, with 7 bases of the junction left unmatched. Source study methods: Amplification from reference gene primers served as the basis for estimated nucleated cell counts. The repertoire was sequenced with immunoSEQ multiplex PCR; TCRdb's copy has only in-frame clones and lacks some. V and J calls plus clone size are reproduced from that table; the DNA served to infer D and trimming. The table lists 200,000 or so clones, approximately 83% of them singletons.

Material: peripheral blood. The gene calls are TRBV9 and TRBJ2-1; TRBD2 matches 8 bases. This TCR came from a man between 60 and 70 years old with acute or convalescent COVID-19. The CDR3 protein is CASSAVSGNPYNEQFF. CDR3 in DNA: TGTGCCAGCAGCGCCGTTAGCGGGAACCCCTACAATGAGCAGTTCTTC.